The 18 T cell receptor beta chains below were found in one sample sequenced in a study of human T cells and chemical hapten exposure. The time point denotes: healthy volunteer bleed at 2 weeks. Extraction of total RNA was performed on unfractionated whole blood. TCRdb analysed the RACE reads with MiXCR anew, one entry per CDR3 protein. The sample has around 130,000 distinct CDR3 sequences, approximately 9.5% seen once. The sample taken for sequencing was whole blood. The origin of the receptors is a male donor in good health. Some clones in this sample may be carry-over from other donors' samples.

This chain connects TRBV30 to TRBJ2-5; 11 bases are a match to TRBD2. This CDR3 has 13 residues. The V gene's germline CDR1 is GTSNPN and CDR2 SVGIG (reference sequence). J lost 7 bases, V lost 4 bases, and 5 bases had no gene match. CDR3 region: CAWTLAGVGTQYF. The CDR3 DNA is TGTGCCTGGACACTAGCGGGAGTCGGGACCCAGTACTTC.

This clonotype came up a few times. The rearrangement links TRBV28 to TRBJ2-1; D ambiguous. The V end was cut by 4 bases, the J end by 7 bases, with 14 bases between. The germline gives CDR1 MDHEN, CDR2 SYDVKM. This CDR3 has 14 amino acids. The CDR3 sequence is CASSSSTLRNEQFF. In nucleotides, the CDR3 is TGTGCCAGCAGTTCCTCTACCCTGAGGAATGAGCAGTTCTTC.

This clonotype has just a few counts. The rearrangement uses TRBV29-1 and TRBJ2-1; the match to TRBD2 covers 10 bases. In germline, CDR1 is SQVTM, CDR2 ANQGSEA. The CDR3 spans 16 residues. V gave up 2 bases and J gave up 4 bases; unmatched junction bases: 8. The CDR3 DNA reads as TGCAGCGTTGAATACCTCCTAGCGGGAGTTTACAATGAGCAGTTCTTC. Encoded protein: CSVEYLLAGVYNEQFF.

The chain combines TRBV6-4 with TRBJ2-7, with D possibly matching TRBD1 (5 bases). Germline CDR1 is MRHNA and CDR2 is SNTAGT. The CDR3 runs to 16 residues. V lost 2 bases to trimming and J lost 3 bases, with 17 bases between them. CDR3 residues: CASSDAKGPEVYEQYF. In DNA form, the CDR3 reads TGTGCCAGCAGTGACGCAAAGGGGCCCGAGGTCTACGAGCAGTACTTC.

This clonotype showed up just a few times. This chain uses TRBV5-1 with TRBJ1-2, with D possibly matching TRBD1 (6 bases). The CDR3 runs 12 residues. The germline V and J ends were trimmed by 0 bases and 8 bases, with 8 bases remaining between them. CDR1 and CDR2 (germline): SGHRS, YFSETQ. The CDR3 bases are TGCGCCAGCAGCTTGGGGACAGACGGCTACACCTTC. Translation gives CASSLGTDGYTF.

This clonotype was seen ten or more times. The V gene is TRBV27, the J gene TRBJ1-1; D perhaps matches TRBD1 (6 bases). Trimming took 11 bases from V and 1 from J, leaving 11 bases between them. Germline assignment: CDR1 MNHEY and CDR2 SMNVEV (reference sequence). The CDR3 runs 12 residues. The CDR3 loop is CAVKQGNTEAFF. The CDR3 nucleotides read TGTGCCGTAAAACAGGGGAACACTGAAGCTTTCTTT.

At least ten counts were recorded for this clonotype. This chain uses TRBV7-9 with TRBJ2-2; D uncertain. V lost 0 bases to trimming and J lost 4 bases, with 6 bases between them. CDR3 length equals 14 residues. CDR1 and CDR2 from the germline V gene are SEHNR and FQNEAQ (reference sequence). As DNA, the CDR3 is TGTGCCAGCAGCTTAGCCATCGGCACCGGGGAGCTGTTTTTT. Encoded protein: CASSLAIGTGELFF.

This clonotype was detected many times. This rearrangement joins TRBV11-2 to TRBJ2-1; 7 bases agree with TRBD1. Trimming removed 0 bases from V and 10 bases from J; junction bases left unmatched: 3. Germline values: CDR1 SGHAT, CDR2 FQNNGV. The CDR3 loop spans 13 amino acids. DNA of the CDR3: TGTGCCAGCAGCTTAGAATCAGGGGGAGAGCAGTTCTTC. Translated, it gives CASSLESGGEQFF.

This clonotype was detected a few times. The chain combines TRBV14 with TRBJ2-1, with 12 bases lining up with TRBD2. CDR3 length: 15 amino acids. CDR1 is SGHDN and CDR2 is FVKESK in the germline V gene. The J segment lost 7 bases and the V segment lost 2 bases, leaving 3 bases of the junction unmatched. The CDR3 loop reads CASSQLAGGRNEQFF. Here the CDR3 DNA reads TGTGCCAGCAGCCAACTAGCGGGGGGGAGAAATGAGCAGTTCTTC.

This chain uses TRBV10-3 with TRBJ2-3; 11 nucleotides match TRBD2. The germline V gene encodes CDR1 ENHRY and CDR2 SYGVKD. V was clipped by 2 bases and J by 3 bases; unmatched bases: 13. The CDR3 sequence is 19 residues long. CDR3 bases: TGTGCCATCAGTGAGCTTGGGCTAGCGGGGGGTACACGAACAGATACGCAGTATTTT. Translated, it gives CAISELGLAGGTRTDTQYF.

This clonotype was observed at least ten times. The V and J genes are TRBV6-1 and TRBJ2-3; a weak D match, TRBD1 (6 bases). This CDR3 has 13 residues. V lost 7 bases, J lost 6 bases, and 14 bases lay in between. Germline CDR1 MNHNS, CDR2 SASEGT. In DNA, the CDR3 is TGTGCCAGCAAAAGGACAGCGTTGGATACGCAGTATTTT. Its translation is CASKRTALDTQYF.

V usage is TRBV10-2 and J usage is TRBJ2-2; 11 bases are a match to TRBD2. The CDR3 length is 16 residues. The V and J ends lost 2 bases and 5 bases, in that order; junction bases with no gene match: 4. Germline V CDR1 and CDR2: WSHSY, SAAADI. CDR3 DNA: TGCGCCAGCAGTGAGCGGGGGACTAGCGGAACCGGGGAGCTGTTTTTT. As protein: CASSERGTSGTGELFF.

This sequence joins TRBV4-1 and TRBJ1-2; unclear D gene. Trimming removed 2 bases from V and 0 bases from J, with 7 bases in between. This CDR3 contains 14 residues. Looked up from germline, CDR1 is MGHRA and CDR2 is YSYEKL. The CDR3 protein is CASSQLEANYGYTF. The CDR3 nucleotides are TGCGCCAGCAGCCAATTGGAAGCTAACTATGGCTACACCTTC.

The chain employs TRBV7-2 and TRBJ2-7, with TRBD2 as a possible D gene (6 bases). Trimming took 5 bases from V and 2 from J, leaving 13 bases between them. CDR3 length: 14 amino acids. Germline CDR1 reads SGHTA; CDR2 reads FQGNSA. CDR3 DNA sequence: TGTGCCAGCAGCGCGTGGGGGGAAGCCTACGAGCAGTACTTC. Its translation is CASSAWGEAYEQYF.

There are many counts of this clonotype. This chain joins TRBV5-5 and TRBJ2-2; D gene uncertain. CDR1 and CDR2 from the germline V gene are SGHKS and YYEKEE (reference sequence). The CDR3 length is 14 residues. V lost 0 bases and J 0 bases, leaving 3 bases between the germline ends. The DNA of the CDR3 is TGTGCCAGCAGCTTGGGTCCGAACACCGGGGAGCTGTTTTTT. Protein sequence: CASSLGPNTGELFF.

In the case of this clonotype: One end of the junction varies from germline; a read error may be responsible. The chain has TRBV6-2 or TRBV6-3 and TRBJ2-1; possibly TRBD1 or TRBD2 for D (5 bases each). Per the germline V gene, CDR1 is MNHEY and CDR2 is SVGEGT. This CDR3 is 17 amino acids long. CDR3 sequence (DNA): TGTGCCAGCAGCTCTTTCAGAGGGGTTAGCTCCTACAGTGAGCAGTTCTTC. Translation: CASSSFRGVSSYSEQFF.

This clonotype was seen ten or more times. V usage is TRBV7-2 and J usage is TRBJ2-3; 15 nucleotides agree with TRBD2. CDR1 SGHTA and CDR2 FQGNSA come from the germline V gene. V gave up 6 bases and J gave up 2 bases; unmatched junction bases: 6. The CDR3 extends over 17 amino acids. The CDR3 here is CASRHGLAGGLTDTQYF. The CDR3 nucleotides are TGTGCCAGCAGACACGGACTAGCGGGGGGGCTCACAGATACGCAGTATTTT.

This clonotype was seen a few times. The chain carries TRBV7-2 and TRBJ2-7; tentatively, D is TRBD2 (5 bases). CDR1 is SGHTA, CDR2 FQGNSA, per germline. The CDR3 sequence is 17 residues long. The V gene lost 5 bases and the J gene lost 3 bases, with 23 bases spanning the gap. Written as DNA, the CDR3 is TGTGCCAGCAGCGCCCGGGAACTCACCTCCCCAAACTACGAGCAGTACTTC. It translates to CASSARELTSPNYEQYF.